The 32 T cell receptor beta chains given below trace back to one sample, sequenced in a study of cytomegalovirus exposure and HLA in healthy donors. The PCR was carried out with 60 Vbeta primers and 13 Jbeta primers. Measured with immunoSEQ multiplex PCR; TCRdb has only the in-frame clones, and not every one. The sample includes about 120,000 clones, about 74% of them seen just once. Sequencing input: PBMCs. These receptors were collected from a woman aged 40 to 50 in good health and CMV-seropositive.

This clone was seen only a few times. The identical CDR3 is also encoded by other nucleotide sequences in the sample. This chain connects TRBV7-9 to TRBJ2-5, with a possible D match to TRBD1 (5 bases). Per the germline V gene, CDR1 is SEHNR and CDR2 is FQNEAQ (reference sequence). CDR3 size: 15 residues. Trimming left V 1 base short and J 4 bases short, with 13 bases between. CDR3 region: CASSLVGQGGETQYF. The DNA of the CDR3 is TGTGCCAGCAGCTTAGTCGGGCAGGGTGGAGAGACCCAGTACTTC. The full variable domain, rest sourced from reference TRBV7-9 and TRBJ2-5, is DTGVSQNPRHKITKRGQNVTFRCDPISEHNRLYWYRQTLGQGPEFLTYFQNEAQLEKSRLLSDRFSAERPKGSFSTLEIQRTEQGDSAMYLCASSLVGQGGETQYFGPGTRLLVL.

The V call is TRBV7-6, the J call TRBJ2-5, with 12 bases aligning to TRBD1. The ends lost 5 bases at V and 5 bases at J; junction bases unmatched: 9. Germline lookup yields CDR1 SGHVS and CDR2 FNYEAQ. This CDR3 contains 16 residues. The CDR3 bases are TGTGCCAGCAGCCTCCGGGACAGGGGGCTGAGGGAGACCCAGTACTTC. Residues: CASSLRDRGLRETQYF.

In this sample, this clone turned up a few times. V and J are TRBV7-3 and TRBJ2-3; the D gene is possibly TRBD1 (6 bases). The V gene lost 2 bases and the J gene lost 4 bases, with 10 bases spanning the gap. The CDR3 has 14 amino acids. From germline, CDR1 is SGHTA and CDR2 FQGTGA. The CDR3 protein is CASSLQGPPDTQYF. CDR3 DNA sequence: TGTGCCAGCAGCTTACAGGGGCCCCCAGATACGCAGTATTTT.

This clone appeared once. This chain uses TRBV5-1 with TRBJ2-7; TRBD2 is a possible D gene (5 bases). The CDR3 runs to 15 residues. In germline, CDR1 is SGHRS, CDR2 YFSETQ. Trimming took off 0 bases at V and 4 bases at J, with 14 bases between the two ends. CDR3 in DNA: TGCGCCAGCAGCTTGGCATCGGACTCAGAATACGAGCAGTACTTC. The encoded protein is CASSLASDSEYEQYF.

The DNA for the CDR3 is TGTGCCAGCTCACCACAGGGGGCCCAGGGCACTGAAGCTTTCTTT. It translates to CASSPQGAQGTEAFF. The chain employs TRBV18 and TRBJ1-1; 7 nucleotides align to TRBD1. The CDR3 length is 15 residues. V lost 1 base, J lost 4 bases, and 6 bases stayed unmatched. Germline CDR1 reads KGHSH; CDR2 reads LQKENI.

The count of this clone is one. The chain employs TRBV7-9 and TRBJ2-5, with 7 bases lining up with TRBD1. The CDR3 extends over 13 amino acids. Germline loops: CDR1 SEHNR, CDR2 FQNEAQ (reference sequence). Unmatched junction bases numbered 4, after V lost 5 bases and J lost 4 bases. CDR3 protein: CASSPNRGETQYF. DNA for the CDR3: TGTGCCAGCAGCCCCAACAGGGGAGAGACCCAGTACTTC.

The CDR3 loop reads CASSERRGEQFF. CDR3 coding DNA: TGTGCCAGCAGTGAAAGAAGGGGTGAGCAGTTCTTC. The J gene is TRBJ2-1, the V gene TRBV2, with a tentative D call TRBD1 (5 bases). Germline loops: CDR1 SNHLY, CDR2 FYNNEI. The CDR3 sequence is 12 residues long. The ends were cut back, 2 bases at V and 9 bases at J, with 8 bases in the middle.

This chain uses TRBV6-1 with TRBJ1-3; D unclear. Per the germline V gene, CDR1 is MNHNS and CDR2 is SASEGT. CDR3 length: 13 amino acids. The V end lost 4 bases, the J end lost 3 bases, and 7 bases lay between the germline ends. The CDR3 is CASSGQIGNTIYF. The CDR3 DNA reads as TGTGCCAGCAGTGGTCAAATTGGAAACACCATATATTTT.

The chain joins TRBV6-5 to TRBJ2-7, with 9 bases identical to TRBD2. The CDR3 sequence is 13 residues long. With V trimmed by 8 bases and J by 6 bases, 8 bases remained unmatched. Germline CDR1 reads MNHEY; CDR2 reads SVGAGI. The CDR3 coding sequence is TGTGCCAGCGGTCTGCGGGAGGGCGGCGAGCAGTACTTC. Amino acid sequence: CASGLREGGEQYF.

Written as DNA, the CDR3 is TGTGCCATCAGTGAAACCGGGACAGGGGGCCGCTACACCTTC. Encoded protein: CAISETGTGGRYTF. The V call is TRBV10-3, the J call TRBJ1-2; 12 nucleotides agree with TRBD1. Germline V gene sequence: CDR1 ENHRY, CDR2 SYGVKD. The CDR3 loop spans 14 amino acids. V lost 3 bases to trimming and J lost 9 bases; unmatched junction nucleotides: 5.

CDR3 coding DNA: TGTGCCAGCAGTGAAGGTAGCGGGGGGGCCTATGAGCAGTTCTTC. Its translation: CASSEGSGGAYEQFF. J is TRBJ2-1 and V is TRBV6-1; 11 bases match TRBD2. Germline CDR1 is MNHNS and CDR2 is SASEGT. This CDR3 has 15 residues. Trimming at V came to 1 base and at J to 8 bases, leaving 4 bases not matched to a gene.

The V call is TRBV4-1, the J call TRBJ2-3; 8 bases line up with TRBD1. Trimming at V came to 10 bases and at J to 2 bases, leaving 5 bases not matched to a gene. Per the germline V gene, CDR1 is MGHRA and CDR2 is YSYEKL. The CDR3 is made up of 13 amino acids. The DNA of the CDR3 is TGCGCCACCTTGGACAGGGTCACAGATACGCAGTATTTT. Its translation: CATLDRVTDTQYF.

The chain has TRBV19 and TRBJ1-1; 7 bases are shared with TRBD1. V was pared by 6 bases and J by 1 base, with 8 bases of the junction left unmatched. CDR3 size: 15 residues. CDR1 and CDR2 from the germline V gene are LNHDA and SQIVND (reference sequence). The CDR3 is CASRSPGGSNTEAFF. Here the CDR3 DNA reads TGTGCCAGTAGATCGCCAGGGGGTTCGAACACTGAAGCTTTCTTT.

The chain couples TRBV5-4 to TRBJ2-2; TRBD1 agrees at 11 bases. The CDR3 has 15 amino acids. Germline V gene sequence: CDR1 SGHNT, CDR2 YYREEE (reference sequence). V shed 3 bases, J shed 4 bases, and the junction held 2 bases outside the gene matches. The CDR3 spells CASSSGTGGTGELFF. The CDR3 DNA sequence: TGTGCCAGCAGCTCCGGGACAGGGGGCACCGGGGAGCTGTTTTTT.

The genes are TRBV7-9 and TRBJ1-4; 8 positions match TRBD1. The CDR3 totals 14 residues. Germline lookup yields CDR1 SEHNR and CDR2 FQNEAQ (reference sequence). V lost 6 bases, J lost 4 bases, and 4 bases stayed unmatched. The DNA for the CDR3 is TGTGCCAGCAGTCCGGGACAGGATAATGAAAAACTGTTTTTT. Its translation is CASSPGQDNEKLFF.

CDR3 sequence (DNA): TGTGCCAGCAGCGGGGACAGGGTCAATCAGCCCCAGCATTTT. Protein: CASSGDRVNQPQHF. The chain employs TRBV16 and TRBJ1-5; 9 bases align to TRBD1. The junction had 2 bases not matched to a gene; V was cut back by 5 bases and J by 3 bases. Germline CDR1 reads KGHSY; CDR2 reads FQNENV. This CDR3 has 14 amino acids. Combining the CDR3 with reference TRBV16 and TRBJ1-5 gives the whole variable domain GEEVAQTPKHLVRGEGQKAKLYCAPIKGHSYVFWYQQVLKNEFKFLISFQNENVFDETGMPKERFSAKCLPNSPCSLEIQATKLEDSAVYFCASSGDRVNQPQHFGDGTRLSIL.

This clone came up a few times. The chain joins TRBV4-3 to TRBJ2-7; 12 bases agree with TRBD1. J lost 6 bases, V lost 0 bases, and 6 bases had no gene match. Germline V gene sequence: CDR1 LGHNA, CDR2 YSLEER. CDR3 size: 16 residues. CDR3 in amino acids: CASSQESGQGAVEQYF. Here the CDR3 DNA reads TGCGCCAGCAGCCAAGAGTCGGGACAGGGGGCGGTCGAGCAGTACTTC.

The chain couples TRBV7-6 to TRBJ2-3; D might be TRBD2 (6 bases). The CDR3 is 15 residues long. V shed 5 bases and J shed 0 bases, with 12 bases lying between them. The germline V gene encodes CDR1 SGHVS and CDR2 FNYEAQ. CDR3 loop: CASSPEGGSTDTQYF. CDR3 nucleotide sequence: TGTGCCAGCAGCCCTGAGGGAGGAAGCACAGATACGCAGTATTTT.

This chain joins TRBV7-8 and TRBJ1-4; D is perhaps TRBD1 (6 bases). The germline gives CDR1 SGHVS, CDR2 FQNEAQ. The CDR3 spans 21 residues. Trimming left V 4 bases short and J 0 bases short, with 27 bases between. CDR3 sequence reads: CASSSKHGTRGFTATNEKLFF. The CDR3 bases are TGTGCCAGCAGCTCGAAACACGGGACAAGGGGATTCACTGCAACTAATGAAAAACTGTTTTTT.

The table lists this clone with a count of one. The V call is TRBV5-1, the J call TRBJ2-3; D is perhaps TRBD2 (6 bases). Germline V gene data show CDR1 as SGHRS and CDR2 as YFSETQ. The CDR3 length is 16 residues. The ends were cut back, 0 bases at V and 4 bases at J, with 15 bases in the middle. CDR3: CASSLEGGDLPDTQYF. In DNA, the CDR3 is TGCGCCAGCAGCTTGGAGGGCGGGGATCTACCAGATACGCAGTATTTT.

A single count supports this clone. The V and J genes are TRBV11-2 and TRBJ2-7; 11 nucleotides agree with TRBD1. V lost 4 bases to trimming and J lost 2 bases; unmatched junction nucleotides: 1. Per germline, CDR1 SGHAT and CDR2 FQNNGV. This CDR3 is built from 14 residues. The CDR3 region is CASSWTGGAYEQYF. DNA of the CDR3: TGTGCCAGCAGCTGGACAGGGGGCGCCTACGAGCAGTACTTC.

V usage is TRBV19 and J usage is TRBJ2-7; TRBD1 matches at 9 bases. Trimming cost V 5 bases and J 0 bases; bases outside gene matches: 29. The CDR3 sequence is 23 residues long. Germline lookup yields CDR1 LNHDA and CDR2 SQIVND (reference sequence). DNA for the CDR3: TGTGCCAGTAGTCCCCCCGCAGACTGGAAATCGCCGGGACAGGGATTAAGCTCCTACGAGCAGTACTTC. Amino acid sequence: CASSPPADWKSPGQGLSSYEQYF.

Points on this clone: Sequence at one end of the junction differs from germline and may be a read error. The CDR3 is CASTQSPTGGYGCTF. The CDR3 DNA reads as TGTGCCAGTACCCAGAGTCCCACCGGGGGATATGGCTGCACCTTC. The chain joins TRBV19 to TRBJ1-2, with TRBD1 as a possible D gene (5 bases). The CDR3 runs 15 residues. Germline-derived CDR1 and CDR2 are LNHDA and SQIVND (reference sequence).

The rearrangement joins TRBV5-1 to TRBJ2-3; 8 positions match TRBD2. V lost 4 bases to trimming and J lost 4 bases; unmatched junction nucleotides: 14. The germline V gene encodes CDR1 SGHRS and CDR2 YFSETQ. The CDR3 runs 17 residues. CDR3 protein: CASSIGGGTRSPDTQYF. As DNA, the CDR3 is TGCGCCAGCAGCATCGGTGGGGGGACTAGATCGCCAGATACGCAGTATTTT.

The genes are TRBV5-4 and TRBJ1-5, with 7 bases lining up with TRBD1. From germline, CDR1 is SGHNT and CDR2 YYREEE (reference sequence). The CDR3 is made up of 13 amino acids. The V gene end was trimmed by 4 bases and the J gene end by 5 bases; junction bases not matched to a gene: 3. This CDR3 reads CASSQDRDQPQHF. In DNA form, the CDR3 reads TGTGCCAGCAGCCAAGACAGGGATCAGCCCCAGCATTTT.

The V call is TRBV4-1, the J call TRBJ2-2; 7 nucleotides align to TRBD1. Trimming at V came to 3 bases and at J to 2 bases, leaving 3 bases not matched to a gene. This CDR3 contains 15 residues. Germline values: CDR1 MGHRA, CDR2 YSYEKL. The DNA of the CDR3 is TGCGCCAGCAGCCAGCACAGGGGTAACACCGGGGAGCTGTTTTTT. Protein product: CASSQHRGNTGELFF.

In this sample, this clone turned up once. V gene TRBV5-1 combines with J gene TRBJ2-5; 10 bases match TRBD1. V shed 4 bases and J 9 bases; nucleotides not matched to a gene: 12. The CDR3 covers 15 residues. In germline, CDR1 is SGHRS, CDR2 YFSETQ. CDR3 coding DNA: TGCGCCAGCAGCCCCGGGACAGGGGCGAATTGGGCCCAGTACTTC. Protein sequence: CASSPGTGANWAQYF.

The chain couples TRBV5-6 to TRBJ1-2; D is perhaps TRBD1 (6 bases). V lost 0 bases to trimming and J lost 4 bases, with 16 bases between them. Germline V gene data show CDR1 as SGHDT and CDR2 as YYEEEE. This CDR3 is 16 amino acids long. The CDR3 DNA is TGTGCCAGCAGCTTGGGTCTATTTGGGGGCGGCTATGGCTACACCTTC. Translated: CASSLGLFGGGYGYTF.

The count of this clone is one. The J gene is TRBJ2-7, the V gene TRBV7-2; the match to TRBD2 covers 9 bases. The CDR3 runs 15 residues. V lost 2 bases, J lost 3 bases, and 5 bases stayed unmatched. Germline V gene lookup returns CDR1 SGHTA and CDR2 FQGNSA. The CDR3 sequence: CASSLSPAGGYEQYF. The CDR3 coding sequence is TGTGCCAGCAGCTTATCCCCAGCGGGAGGCTACGAGCAGTACTTC.

The rearrangement links TRBV7-3 to TRBJ2-2; TRBD2 aligns across 7 bases. Germline CDR1 SGHTA, CDR2 FQGTGA. There are 14 residues in the CDR3. V shed 5 bases and J 3 bases; nucleotides not matched to a gene: 3. The CDR3 spells CASSRGRDTGELFF. The CDR3 DNA reads as TGTGCCAGCAGCCGTGGGAGGGACACCGGGGAGCTGTTTTTT.

This clone appeared a single time. The rearrangement links TRBV10-3 to TRBJ2-7; the match to TRBD2 covers 8 bases. There are 15 residues in the CDR3. The J segment lost 2 bases and the V segment lost 4 bases, leaving 7 bases of the junction unmatched. Germline-derived CDR1 and CDR2 are ENHRY and SYGVKD. The CDR3 DNA reads TGTGCCATCAGTGCCAGAGCGGGAGTAACCTACGAGCAGTACTTC. This sequence encodes CAISARAGVTYEQYF.

This chain links TRBV5-1 with TRBJ2-3, with 7 positions matching TRBD1. Germline values: CDR1 SGHRS, CDR2 YFSETQ. V lost 3 bases to trimming and J lost 5 bases; unmatched junction nucleotides: 6. The CDR3 spans 14 residues. CDR3 amino acids: CASSSARDRDTQYF. The CDR3 bases are TGCGCCAGCAGCTCGGCCCGGGACAGAGATACGCAGTATTTT.